This T cell receptor beta chain is from a study of shared clonotypes between healthy human individuals. Several immunoSEQ 96-well plates shared each subset's DNA, each plate a replicate. The replicate PCRs on unsorted PBMC were given 250 to 350 ng DNA, which is about 30,000 T cell genomes. Method: immunoSEQ multiplex PCR; TCRdb's copy keeps in-frame clones and lacks some. There are about 500,000 clones in the sample; 77% occur only once, and 12% lies in the top ten. With 1 base clipped from V and 5 bases from J, the junction kept 7 bases outside the gene matches. CDR1 is SSHAT, CDR2 FNYEAQ, per germline (reference sequence). This CDR3 has 15 residues.

The TCR sequence derives from a woman between 35 and 50 years old in good health. Some clones in this sample may be carry-over from other donors' samples. This rearrangement joins TRBV7-7 to TRBJ2-5, with TRBD2 matching 7 bases. Sequencing was performed on PBMCs. CDR3 nucleotide sequence: TGTGCCAGCAGCTTAGACCAAGCGGGATCGGAGACCCAGTACTTC. It translates to CASSLDQAGSETQYF.